The 17 T cell receptor beta chains below come from one sample, sequenced in a study of T cells after yellow fever vaccination. MiXCR, applied by TCRdb to the 5' RACE reads, yields one record per CDR3 protein. The profile shows under 400,000 distinct CDR3 sequences, approximately 10% of them singletons. The input for sequencing was PBMCs, taken on the day of the first yellow fever vaccination. These receptors were obtained from a man aged 18 to 35 who received the YFV17D yellow fever vaccine.

This clonotype appeared a single time. This sequence joins TRBV29-1 and TRBJ1-1, with TRBD1 matching over 9 bases. The CDR3 has 13 residues. The trim removed 6 bases at V and 6 bases at J, leaving 8 bases unmatched. CDR1 is SQVTM and CDR2 is ANQGSEA in the germline V gene. CDR3 in DNA: TGCAGCGTGTGGGGACAGGGTGGGTCTGAAGCTTTCTTT. This encodes CSVWGQGGSEAFF.

This clonotype was found many times. The rearrangement uses TRBV5-1 and TRBJ2-7; TRBD1 agrees at 8 bases. Germline V gives CDR1 SGHRS, CDR2 YFSETQ. V lost 3 bases to trimming and J lost 6 bases; unmatched junction nucleotides: 11. The CDR3 has 15 amino acids. CDR3 sequence reads: CASSWKGQERSEQYF. For the CDR3, the DNA is TGCGCCAGCAGCTGGAAGGGACAGGAAAGGAGCGAGCAGTACTTC.

The rearrangement joins TRBV5-1 to TRBJ1-5; D not resolved. Per germline, CDR1 SGHRS and CDR2 YFSETQ. The length of the CDR3 is 15 residues. The V end lost 2 bases, the J end lost 1 base, and 10 bases lay between the germline ends. Written as DNA, the CDR3 is TGCGCCAGCAGCTTTGACGGGCCCAGCAATCAGCCCCAGCATTTT. Encoded protein: CASSFDGPSNQPQHF. The full variable domain, in which reference TRBV5-1 and TRBJ1-5 provide the parts outside the CDR3, is KAGVTQTPRYLIKTRGQQVTLSCSPISGHRSVSWYQQTPGQGLQFLFEYFSETQRNKGNFPGRFSGRQFSNSRSEMNVSTLELGDSALYLCASSFDGPSNQPQHFGDGTRLSIL.

This clonotype was recorded a few times. The chain links TRBV28 to TRBJ2-3; D possibly corresponds to TRBD1 (5 bases). V lost 5 bases and J lost 2, with 14 bases in between. This CDR3 comprises 15 residues. Per the germline V gene, CDR1 is MDHEN and CDR2 is SYDVKM. The CDR3 nucleotides are TGTGCCAGCAGTCCCCCCATGGGGCCCACAGATACGCAGTATTTT. Protein: CASSPPMGPTDTQYF.

This clonotype was observed a handful of times. This chain connects TRBV19 to TRBJ1-2; D remains unclear. The ends were cut back, 4 bases at V and 4 bases at J, with 7 bases in the middle. Germline CDR1 is LNHDA and CDR2 is SQIVND (reference sequence). The CDR3 has 12 amino acids. The CDR3 region has the DNA TGTGCCAGTAGTAGGCCCGCCTATGGCTACACCTTC. Amino acid sequence: CASSRPAYGYTF.

This clonotype was found a few times. The rearrangement uses TRBV5-1 and TRBJ2-6, with a tentative D call TRBD1 (6 bases). Germline lookup yields CDR1 SGHRS and CDR2 YFSETQ. The germline V and J ends were trimmed by 0 bases and 2 bases, with 21 bases remaining between them. The CDR3 consists of 20 residues. The chain's CDR3 is CASSLALTGFGVPGANVLTF. DNA for the CDR3: TGCGCCAGCAGCTTGGCTCTAACAGGGTTTGGTGTCCCTGGGGCCAACGTCCTGACTTTC.

The gene calls are TRBV3-1 and TRBJ2-3; D ambiguous. V was cut by 0 bases and J by 8 bases, with 12 bases left in between. Germline V gene sequence: CDR1 LGHDT, CDR2 YNNKEL (reference sequence). The CDR3 spans 14 residues. CDR3: CASSQDPLDRTQYF. DNA of the CDR3: TGTGCCAGCAGCCAAGACCCCCTAGATCGTACGCAGTATTTT.

Concerning this clonotype: At one of its ends the junction is not consistent with the germline gene, which may arise from a read error. This chain connects TRBV4-2 to TRBJ2-5; no firm D call. CDR3 length equals 13 residues. Per the germline V gene, CDR1 is LGHNA and CDR2 is YNFKEQ. The CDR3 loop is CASSQDRIGWPLF. The CDR3 coding sequence is TGTGCCAGCAGCCAAGATAGAATAGGATGGCCTTTGTTC.

The table lists this clonotype with a few counts. The chain is built from TRBV5-1 and TRBJ2-7, with D perhaps TRBD1 or TRBD2 (6 bases each). The V end was cut by 0 bases, the J end by 1 base, with 14 bases between. This CDR3 is 16 amino acids long. Germline V gives CDR1 SGHRS, CDR2 YFSETQ. CDR3 DNA sequence: TGCGCCAGCAGCTTGGGCCCAGGGGAGGTATCCTACGAGCAGTACGTC. It translates to CASSLGPGEVSYEQYV.

The chain joins TRBV7-2 to TRBJ2-7, with TRBD2 matching 7 bases. Germline-derived CDR1 and CDR2 are SGHTA and FQGNSA. This CDR3 is 14 amino acids long. V trimming: 8 bases; J trimming: 5 bases; junction bases outside the gene matches: 12. In nucleotides, the CDR3 is TGTGCCAGCTCCCAAGGGCTAGCGGAGAACGAGCAGTACTTC. It is translated as CASSQGLAENEQYF.

This clonotype turned up a few times. This sequence joins TRBV24-1 and TRBJ2-3, with D unresolved. This CDR3 contains 15 residues. From germline, CDR1 is KGHDR and CDR2 SFDVKD. Trimming took 5 bases from V and 2 from J, leaving 13 bases between them. The CDR3: CATSGSVPNTDTQYF. CDR3 DNA: TGTGCCACCAGTGGAAGCGTACCTAACACAGATACGCAGTATTTT.

This clonotype appeared a few times. The chain is built from TRBV15 and TRBJ1-3; the match to TRBD1 covers 8 bases. The trim removed 0 bases at V and 4 bases at J, leaving 2 bases unmatched. The CDR3 is made up of 15 amino acids. Germline loops: CDR1 LNHNV, CDR2 YYDKDF (reference sequence). CDR3 sequence: CATSRDRTGGNTIYF. CDR3 coding DNA: TGTGCCACCAGCAGAGATCGGACAGGGGGAAACACCATATATTTT.

In its sample, this clonotype was seen many times. The chain couples TRBV5-4 to TRBJ2-5, with D possibly TRBD2 on 6 matching bases. In germline, CDR1 is SGHNT, CDR2 YYREEE (reference sequence). Trimming cost V 0 bases and J 4 bases, with 13 bases left between them. This CDR3 region has 15 residues. In nucleotides, the CDR3 is TGTGCCAGCAGCTTGGAGGGCGGGACGGGAGAGACCCAGTACTTC. Amino acids: CASSLEGGTGETQYF.

CDR3 nucleotide sequence: TGTGCCAGCAGCCAAGCCTACGGGCGGGACACCGGGGAGCTGTTTTTT. Translation gives CASSQAYGRDTGELFF. This rearrangement joins TRBV14 to TRBJ2-2; weak D call: TRBD2 (5 bases). Looked up from germline, CDR1 is SGHDN and CDR2 is FVKESK. This CDR3 is 16 amino acids long. The V end lost 1 base, the J end lost 3 bases, and 12 bases lay between the germline ends. Full variable domain (remainder filled in from reference TRBV14 and TRBJ2-2): EAGVTQFPSHSVIEKGQTVTLRCDPISGHDNLYWYRRVMGKEIKFLLHFVKESKQDESGMPNNRFLAERTGGTYSTLKVQPAELEDSGVYFCASSQAYGRDTGELFFGEGSRLTVL.

V gene TRBV5-4 combines with J gene TRBJ1-6, with D possibly matching TRBD1 (5 bases). The germline gives CDR1 SGHNT, CDR2 YYREEE (reference sequence). V shed 4 bases and J shed 7 bases, with 9 bases lying between them. The CDR3 sequence is 13 residues long. The CDR3 reads CASSIQGNSPLHF. The CDR3 nucleotides read TGTGCCAGCAGCATTCAGGGAAATTCACCCCTCCACTTT.

The chain has TRBV7-8 and TRBJ1-2; D may be TRBD1 (5 bases). The CDR3 sequence is 14 residues long. Germline V gene data show CDR1 as SGHVS and CDR2 as FQNEAQ. Trimming cost V 6 bases and J 4 bases, with 15 bases left between them. The CDR3 loop reads CASRSSGPSYGYTF. In nucleotides, the CDR3 is TGTGCCAGCAGATCATCGGGACCGAGCTATGGCTACACCTTC.

The V call is TRBV10-3, the J call TRBJ2-5, with 13 bases that match TRBD2. There are 16 residues in the CDR3. Germline V lookup: CDR1 ENHRY, CDR2 SYGVKD. V gave up 3 bases and J gave up 2 bases; unmatched junction bases: 3. CDR3 nucleotide sequence: TGTGCCATCAGTGATAGACTAGCGGGGGGACAAGAGACCCAGTACTTC. It yields the protein CAISDRLAGGQETQYF.